A selection of T cell receptor beta chains follows, all from one sample in a study of CD8+CD57+ T cells in acquired aplastic anemia. TCRdb re-called the reads through MiXCR, storing one row per CDR3 protein. The repertoire has some 220,000 distinct CDR3 sequences, 30% to 40% of them found once; the top ten carry 1.1%. The sample was sorted CD4+, CD8+, or CD8+CD57+ T cells (not recorded which) from PBMCs. All receptors come from a human donor in good health, serving as a control. Both conserved end residues are part of each CDR3. A D gene is named only where the DNA matches it firmly. Only some rows state a clone size, as once, few, many or a class for expanded clones.

D	J	length	size	V	CDR3	DNA
TRBD2	TRBJ2-1	20	-	TRBV11-1	CASSAGFRRLAGSSHNEQFF	TGTGCCAGCAGCGCCGGTTTCCGTCGACTAGCGGGGAGCTCCCACAATGAGCAGTTCTTC
TRBD2	TRBJ2-3	18	-	TRBV13	CASSLTSGTFTSTDTQYF	TGTGCCAGCAGCTTAACTAGCGGAACGTTCACTAGCACAGATACGCAGTATTTT
-	TRBJ2-6	17	-	TRBV12-3/TRBV12-4	CASSLRVFGSGANVLTF	TGTGCCAGCAGTTTAAGGGTCTTCGGCTCTGGGGCCAACGTCCTGACTTTC
TRBD1	TRBJ1-1	15	many	TRBV7-9	CASSVNPGGTTEAFF	TGTGCCAGCAGCGTTAATCCAGGGGGGACCACTGAAGCTTTCTTT
-	TRBJ1-5	15	many	TRBV6-5	CASSYSRQGGQPQHF	TGTGCCAGCAGTTACTCTCGGCAGGGAGGTCAGCCCCAGCATTTT
TRBD1	TRBJ1-1	13	many	TRBV15	CATSRGQGGEAFF	TGTGCCACCAGCAGAGGACAGGGAGGGGAAGCTTTCTTT
-	TRBJ2-3	13	-	TRBV7-2	CASSLGTLSPEYF	TGTGCCAGCAGCTTAGGGACTCTCTCCCCCGAGTATTTT
TRBD1	TRBJ1-2	15	many	TRBV4-1	CASSPRDSPHYGYTF	TGCGCCAGCAGCCCGAGGGACAGTCCGCACTATGGCTACACCTTC
TRBD1	TRBJ2-5	13	many	TRBV6-1	CASSRTGQETQYF	TGTGCCAGCTCGCGGACAGGCCAAGAGACCCAGTACTTC
-	TRBJ2-3	14	many	TRBV9	CASSVGQSTDTQYF	TGTGCCAGCAGCGTTGGCCAGAGCACAGATACGCAGTATTTT